This TCR beta chain was recorded in a study of regulatory T cells in long-lasting Graves disease. Study-wide results and limits: Persistent patients shared more public clonotypes (roughly 2,800) than new patients (approximately 900).

This CDR3 comprises 17 residues. The J segment lost 5 bases and the V segment lost 4 bases, leaving 16 bases of the junction unmatched. CDR1 and CDR2 (germline): DFQATT, SNEGSKA (reference sequence). Time point reported: newly diagnosed GD, antithyroid drugs for less than 3 months. Generation of the TCR library employed RNA extracted from PBMCs. With iRepertoire HTBI primers and Arm-PCR of CDR3 regions, TCR beta libraries were built. TCRdb itself ran the multiplex PCR reads through MiXCR, one entry per CDR3 protein. This table has 360,000 or so distinct CDR3 sequences, 16% appearing once. Ten or more counts support this clonotype. The antigen is undetermined. These same data were also listed under a study on T cells in Graves' hyperthyroidism and ophthalmopathy. Turning to that study: Clinical symptoms, serum thyroxine, TRAb, thyroid ultrasound and orbital computed tomography informed diagnoses. Ophthalmopathy was model-predicted a median about 6 months pre-onset.

This sequence was found in a man aged 35-49 years with Graves disease. The sequencing used peripheral blood mononuclear cells (PBMCs), collected at new diagnosis, from a patient treated with antithyroid drugs. The chain couples TRBV20-1 to TRBJ2-5, with 10 bases fitting TRBD2. In nucleotides, the CDR3 is TGCAGTGCTACCCCTGGAAGAAGCGGGGGGGAAGGGGAGACCCAGTACTTC. It is translated as CSATPGRSGGEGETQYF.